One T cell receptor (beta chain) is described in this entry. Its antigen remains unknown. Its ends do not fully match the called genes, so a read error is possible. MiXCR was run by TCRdb on the reads, yielding one entry per CDR3 protein. The table lists roughly 180,000 distinct CDR3 sequences, roughly 22% of them singletons. The CDR3 contains 14 residues. Germline values: CDR1 MNHEY, CDR2 SVGEGT. This record belongs to a study of T cell repertoires in cytomegalovirus infection. Study background: Recently described HLA-C-restricted plus well-studied HLA-B-restricted CMV epitopes were used. In public TCR beta signatures, there were indications of both CMV infection and matching HLA type.

The origin of this receptor is a human donor in good health (CMV status not recorded). Some clones in this sample may be carry-over from other donors' samples. The source material was CD8+ T cells from cultured PBMCs, sampled from culture after CMV antigen stimulation. The gene calls are TRBV6-2 or TRBV6-3 and TRBJ2-7; 10 positions agree with TRBD1. CDR3 in amino acids: CDSSPGQGLDEQYF. In nucleotides, the CDR3 is TGTGACAGCAGCCCGGGACAGGGGCTGGACGAGCAGTACTTC.